The 32 T cell receptor beta chains listed next were all sequenced from one sample in a study of T cell changes during pregnancy in multiple sclerosis. Only in-frame clones appear in the TCRdb table, and some are missing; sequencing was by immunoSEQ multiplex PCR. The profile covers about 35,000 clones, with 80% to 95% appearing a single time and around 0.41% taken by the ten largest. The sequencing used CD4+ T cells from peripheral blood mononuclear cells, collected in the third trimester of pregnancy. The receptors shown here come from a female donor in good health, enrolled as a control in a pregnancy study.

This clone occurred a few times. The chain couples TRBV4-2 to TRBJ1-2, with D perhaps TRBD1 (6 bases). CDR1 is LGHNA, CDR2 YNFKEQ, per germline. The CDR3 has 15 residues. V gave up 1 base and J gave up 2 bases, with 11 bases separating them. The CDR3 reads CASSQGGHSNYGYTF. The CDR3 region has the DNA TGTGCCAGCAGCCAAGGGGGACACTCAAACTATGGCTACACCTTC.

The chain recombines TRBV18 with TRBJ2-7, with 7 nucleotides matching TRBD1. Germline V gene lookup returns CDR1 KGHSH and CDR2 LQKENI. The CDR3 has 14 amino acids. The V gene end was trimmed by 3 bases and the J gene end by 2 bases; junction bases not matched to a gene: 4. The CDR3: CASSPDRVAYEQYF. For the CDR3, the DNA is TGTGCCAGCTCACCTGACAGGGTCGCCTACGAGCAGTACTTC.

The chain joins TRBV7-3 to TRBJ2-3; 13 nucleotides align to TRBD2. Unmatched junction bases numbered 7, after V lost 1 base and J lost 0 bases. The CDR3 covers 19 residues. Germline lookup yields CDR1 SGHTA and CDR2 FQGTGA. CDR3 residues: CASSLKGGLAGASTDTQYF. CDR3 coding DNA: TGTGCCAGCAGCTTAAAGGGAGGACTAGCGGGGGCCAGCACAGATACGCAGTATTTT.

The chain combines TRBV15 with TRBJ1-1; maybe TRBD1 (5 bases). The CDR3 extends over 15 amino acids. Germline lookup yields CDR1 LNHNV and CDR2 YYDKDF (reference sequence). The V and J ends lost 3 bases and 1 base respectively, with 12 bases between them. The CDR3 DNA follows: TGTGCCACCAGCAGGTCGGGGGGGAAGAACACTGAAGCTTTCTTT. This translates into CATSRSGGKNTEAFF. The whole variable domain, filled in from reference TRBV15 and TRBJ1-1, reads DAMVIQNPRYQVTQFGKPVTLSCSQTLNHNVMYWYQQKSSQAPKLLFHYYDKDFNNEADTPDNFQSRRPNTSFCFLDIRSPGLGDTAMYLCATSRSGGKNTEAFFGQGTRLTVV.

The chain carries TRBV28 and TRBJ1-2; 7 nucleotides line up with TRBD1. The germline V gene encodes CDR1 MDHEN and CDR2 SYDVKM. V was pared by 6 bases and J by 4 bases, with 5 bases of the junction left unmatched. The CDR3 extends over 13 amino acids. The CDR3 sequence: CASRLNRGYGYTF. The CDR3 nucleotides are TGTGCCAGCAGGCTGAACAGGGGCTATGGCTACACCTTC.

The chain is built from TRBV6-5 and TRBJ1-2; 7 bases line up with TRBD1. Germline CDR1 MNHEY, CDR2 SVGAGI. There are 15 residues in the CDR3. Unmatched junction bases numbered 7, after V lost 6 bases and J lost 0 bases. The CDR3 sequence is CASSPQGQSNYGYTF. The CDR3 DNA sequence: TGTGCCAGCAGCCCACAGGGGCAATCTAACTATGGCTACACCTTC.

The chain couples TRBV7-9 to TRBJ1-2; D might be TRBD1 (6 bases). The CDR3 has 12 residues. From germline, CDR1 is SEHNR and CDR2 FQNEAQ (reference sequence). Trimming took off 3 bases at V and 13 bases at J, with 15 bases between the two ends. CDR3 sequence (DNA): TGTGCCAGCAGCTTCGATTGGACAGCGACCACCTTC. This sequence encodes CASSFDWTATTF.

This sequence joins TRBV28 and TRBJ1-6; D remains ambiguous. Germline CDR1 reads MDHEN; CDR2 reads SYDVKM. The CDR3 covers 13 residues. Trimming shortened V by 3 bases and J by 5 bases, and 5 bases separated the two germline ends. The CDR3 region has the DNA TGTGCCAGCAGTTTGATAGATAATTCACCCCTCCACTTT. Translation gives CASSLIDNSPLHF.

V gene TRBV7-9 combines with J gene TRBJ2-3; TRBD1 aligns across 12 bases. The V gene end was trimmed by 5 bases and the J gene end by 2 bases; junction bases not matched to a gene: 5. The CDR3 is made up of 16 amino acids. Germline V gene sequence: CDR1 SEHNR, CDR2 FQNEAQ (reference sequence). CDR3 sequence reads: CASSRGTGGITDTQYF. The DNA of the CDR3 is TGTGCCAGCAGCCGCGGGACAGGGGGCATCACAGATACGCAGTATTTT.

The V call is TRBV7-9, the J call TRBJ2-7, with D maybe TRBD2 (5 bases). Germline V gives CDR1 SEHNR, CDR2 FQNEAQ (reference sequence). Trimming took off 4 bases at V and 3 bases at J, with 10 bases between the two ends. This CDR3 spans 13 amino acids. Here the CDR3 DNA reads TGTGCCAGCAGCTCCCAGGCGGGCTACGAGCAGTACTTC. It yields the protein CASSSQAGYEQYF.

The chain has TRBV7-2 and TRBJ1-1; 7 nucleotides match TRBD1. CDR3 size: 14 residues. The V segment lost 5 bases and the J segment 7 bases; nucleotides outside the gene matches: 10. Per the germline V gene, CDR1 is SGHTA and CDR2 is FQGNSA. CDR3 nucleotide sequence: TGTGCCAGCAGCACCCGGACAGGATCACTTGAAGCTTTCTTT. This codes for CASSTRTGSLEAFF.

The J gene is TRBJ1-6, the V gene TRBV4-1; TRBD1 agrees at 7 bases. CDR1 and CDR2 (germline): MGHRA, YSYEKL. J gave up 7 bases and V 4 bases, and 10 bases lay outside the gene matches. This CDR3 is 16 amino acids long. CDR3 nucleotides: TGCGCCAGCAGCCTTCAACCCGGGACAGTAAATTCACCCCTCCACTTT. This sequence encodes CASSLQPGTVNSPLHF.

The V gene is TRBV30, the J gene TRBJ2-3, with 13 bases fitting TRBD2. This CDR3 region has 17 residues. With V trimmed by 0 bases and J by 0 bases, 3 bases remained unmatched. Looked up from germline, CDR1 is GTSNPN and CDR2 is SVGIG (reference sequence). The DNA for the CDR3 is TGTGCCTGGAGTGTAGAGGGACTAGCGGGGAGCACAGATACGCAGTATTTT. Protein: CAWSVEGLAGSTDTQYF.

The J gene is TRBJ2-5, the V gene TRBV14; 7 bases fit TRBD2. Germline-derived CDR1 and CDR2 are SGHDN and FVKESK. After removal of 4 bases from V and 4 bases from J, the junction contained 6 bases not matched to a gene. This CDR3 spans 14 amino acids. The CDR3 here is CASSRWGGGETQYF. Here the CDR3 DNA reads TGTGCCAGCAGCCGGTGGGGGGGAGGAGAGACCCAGTACTTC.

This chain links TRBV6-1 with TRBJ2-4; TRBD1 is a possible D gene (6 bases). The CDR3 is 14 residues long. V lost 7 bases and J 11 bases, leaving 21 bases between the germline ends. Germline CDR1 is MNHNS and CDR2 is SASEGT. In DNA, the CDR3 is TGTGCCAGCATCACAGGGTTGGGCGGGTTGGTTCAGTACTTC. Residues: CASITGLGGLVQYF.

The V call is TRBV29-1, the J call TRBJ2-1; 7 bases match TRBD2. The CDR3 is made up of 12 amino acids. With 6 bases clipped from V and 2 bases from J, the junction kept 1 base outside the gene matches. Germline CDR1 is SQVTM and CDR2 is ANQGSEA. The CDR3 nucleotides read TGCAGCGTGGGGGGGGCCTACAATGAGCAGTTCTTC. This sequence encodes CSVGGAYNEQFF.

V and J are TRBV7-2 and TRBJ1-4; D gene uncertain. The CDR3 contains 14 residues. The germline V gene encodes CDR1 SGHTA and CDR2 FQGNSA. V was pared by 2 bases and J by 8 bases, with 12 bases between. The CDR3 sequence: CASSLYGVKEKLFF. As DNA, the CDR3 is TGTGCCAGCAGCTTATACGGAGTAAAGGAAAAACTGTTTTTT.

CDR3 coding DNA: TGTGCCAGCAGCCCCGCTCCGACTAGCGGATACAATGAGCAGTTCTTC. Protein sequence: CASSPAPTSGYNEQFF. The chain recombines TRBV7-2 with TRBJ2-1; 9 bases fit TRBD2. This CDR3 spans 16 amino acids. The germline V gene encodes CDR1 SGHTA and CDR2 FQGNSA. J lost 4 bases, V lost 5 bases, and 9 bases had no gene match.

This chain uses TRBV2 with TRBJ1-2; TRBD1 matches at 9 bases. Germline V lookup: CDR1 SNHLY, CDR2 FYNNEI. The J segment lost 7 bases and the V segment lost 7 bases, leaving 7 bases of the junction unmatched. This CDR3 has 13 residues. The chain's CDR3 is CASTYRGPGGYTF. The DNA for the CDR3 is TGTGCCAGCACATACAGGGGGCCGGGTGGCTACACCTTC.

This rearrangement joins TRBV7-2 to TRBJ1-2; TRBD1 aligns across 7 bases. Germline trimming cut 5 bases from V and 4 bases from J; bases unmatched to any gene: 10. In germline, CDR1 is SGHTA, CDR2 FQGNSA. The CDR3 contains 15 residues. As DNA, the CDR3 is TGTGCCAGCAGCCCTCGACAGGGCCTCCTCTATGGCTACACCTTC. Translated: CASSPRQGLLYGYTF.

The chain uses TRBV7-9 and TRBJ1-2; 8 nucleotides agree with TRBD1. Germline V gene data show CDR1 as SEHNR and CDR2 as FQNEAQ (reference sequence). V shed 7 bases and J 0 bases; nucleotides not matched to a gene: 4. This CDR3 spans 14 amino acids. The DNA of the CDR3 is TGTGCCAGCACAAGGACAGGGACTAACTATGGCTACACCTTC. This codes for CASTRTGTNYGYTF.

The J gene is TRBJ1-2, the V gene TRBV6-6; TRBD1 matches at 7 bases. The CDR3 length is 16 residues. V gave up 5 bases and J gave up 5 bases; unmatched junction bases: 14. Germline CDR1 MNHNY, CDR2 SVGAGI (reference sequence). As DNA, the CDR3 is TGTGCCAGCAGTGCTTCCACAGGGGACGCCGGTTATGGCTACACCTTC. Amino acid sequence: CASSASTGDAGYGYTF.

The J gene is TRBJ1-5, the V gene TRBV6-4; tentatively, D is TRBD1 (5 bases). Germline-derived CDR1 and CDR2 are MRHNA and SNTAGT. The V and J ends lost 7 bases and 15 bases respectively, with 13 bases between them. The CDR3 covers 10 residues. The CDR3 region has the DNA TGTGCCAGCATCCAGGGATGGAGGCATTTT. Its protein product is CASIQGWRHF.

The chain couples TRBV5-4 to TRBJ1-1; perhaps TRBD1 as D (6 bases). Germline CDR1 and CDR2: SGHNT and YYREEE (reference sequence). There are 14 residues in the CDR3. V was cut by 3 bases and J by 1 base, with 10 bases left in between. The CDR3 is CASSSGATNTEAFF. The DNA for the CDR3 is TGTGCCAGCAGCTCAGGGGCAACGAACACTGAAGCTTTCTTT.

V is TRBV4-1 and J is TRBJ2-4; D is perhaps TRBD2 (5 bases). CDR1 MGHRA and CDR2 YSYEKL come from the germline V gene. The CDR3 loop spans 16 amino acids. V was cut by 4 bases and J by 0 bases, with 13 bases left in between. Written as DNA, the CDR3 is TGCGCCAGCAGCCTCCTGTGGGGAGTAGCCAAAAACATTCAGTACTTC. It specifies CASSLLWGVAKNIQYF.

The chain uses TRBV9 and TRBJ2-2; TRBD2 matches at 9 bases. The CDR3 totals 16 residues. Trimming took 6 bases from V and 2 from J; bases not matched to a gene: 8. The germline CDR1 and CDR2 sequences are SGDLS and YYNGEE. CDR3 DNA sequence: TGTGCCAGCAAACAGCGGGGGGACTTAAACACCGGGGAGCTGTTTTTT. It codes for CASKQRGDLNTGELFF.

J is TRBJ2-5 and V is TRBV7-2; 7 bases match TRBD2. Germline values: CDR1 SGHTA, CDR2 FQGNSA. J lost 2 bases, V lost 2 bases, and 8 bases had no gene match. The CDR3 length is 16 residues. CDR3 in DNA: TGTGCCAGCAGCTTATTTCTCTCGGGGGGACAAGAGACCCAGTACTTC. Translated, it gives CASSLFLSGGQETQYF.

V gene TRBV30 combines with J gene TRBJ2-2; 12 bases agree with TRBD2. The CDR3 is 15 residues long. V gave up 4 bases and J gave up 5 bases; unmatched junction bases: 5. Germline V gene sequence: CDR1 GTSNPN, CDR2 SVGIG (reference sequence). The CDR3 sequence: CAWTLTSGGTGELFF. CDR3 sequence (DNA): TGTGCCTGGACCCTGACTAGCGGGGGAACCGGGGAGCTGTTTTTT. Supplemented by reference TRBV30 and TRBJ2-2, the full variable domain reads SQTIHQWPATLVQPVGSPLSLECTVEGTSNPNLYWYRQAAGRGLQLLFYSVGIGQISSEVPQNLSASRPQDRQFILSSKKLLLSDSGFYLCAWTLTSGGTGELFFGEGSRLTVL.

The CDR3 DNA reads as TGTGCCAGCAGCGAACAGTACGAGCAGTACTTC. Translating gives CASSEQYEQYF. The gene calls are TRBV7-2 and TRBJ2-7; D is unresolved. There are 11 residues in the CDR3. With 5 bases removed from V and 4 bases from J, the gap between germline ends came to 6 bases. Germline assignment: CDR1 SGHTA and CDR2 FQGNSA.

V and J are TRBV4-3 and TRBJ2-3; TRBD1 aligns across 7 bases. The length of the CDR3 is 15 residues. The germline V gene has CDR1 LGHNA and CDR2 YSLEER. V dropped 2 bases and J dropped 2; count of bases not matched to a gene: 4. CDR3 DNA: TGCGCCAGCAGCCAACTGGACAGGACCACAGATACGCAGTATTTT. Translated: CASSQLDRTTDTQYF.

This chain connects TRBV7-9 to TRBJ2-7; 8 bases match TRBD2. Unmatched junction bases numbered 15, after V lost 1 base and J lost 7 bases. In germline, CDR1 is SEHNR, CDR2 FQNEAQ (reference sequence). The CDR3 length is 17 residues. The CDR3 is CASSLVAGSSQRGEQYF. The CDR3 nucleotides read TGTGCCAGCAGCTTAGTAGCGGGGTCTTCACAGAGAGGGGAGCAGTACTTC. Full variable domain (outside the CDR3, taken from reference TRBV7-9 and TRBJ2-7): DTGVSQNPRHKITKRGQNVTFRCDPISEHNRLYWYRQTLGQGPEFLTYFQNEAQLEKSRLLSDRFSAERPKGSFSTLEIQRTEQGDSAMYLCASSLVAGSSQRGEQYFGPGTRLTVT.

The V gene is TRBV14, the J gene TRBJ2-1, with TRBD1 matching 10 bases. Trimming removed 5 bases from V and 6 bases from J; junction bases left unmatched: 4. Germline lookup yields CDR1 SGHDN and CDR2 FVKESK. This CDR3 comprises 14 residues. The CDR3 region has the DNA TGTGCCAGCAGCGACAGGGGGCGCTCCAATGAGCAGTTCTTC. This sequence encodes CASSDRGRSNEQFF.